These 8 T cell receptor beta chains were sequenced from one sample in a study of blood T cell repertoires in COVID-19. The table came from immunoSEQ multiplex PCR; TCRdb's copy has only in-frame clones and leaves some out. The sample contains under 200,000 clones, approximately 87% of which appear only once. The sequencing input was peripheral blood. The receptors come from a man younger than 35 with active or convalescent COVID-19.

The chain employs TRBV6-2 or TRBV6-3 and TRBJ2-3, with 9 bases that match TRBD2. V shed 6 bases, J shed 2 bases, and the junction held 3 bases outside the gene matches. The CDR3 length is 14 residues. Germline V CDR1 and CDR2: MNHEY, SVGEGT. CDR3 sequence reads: CASSGTSHTDTQYF. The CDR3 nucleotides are TGTGCCAGCAGCGGGACTAGCCACACAGATACGCAGTATTTT.

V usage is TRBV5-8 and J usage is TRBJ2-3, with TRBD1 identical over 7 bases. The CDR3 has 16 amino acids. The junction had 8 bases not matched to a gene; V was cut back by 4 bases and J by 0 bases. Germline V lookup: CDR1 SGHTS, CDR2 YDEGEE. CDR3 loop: CASSLGDRPSTDTQYF. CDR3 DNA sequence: TGTGCCAGCAGCCTTGGGGACAGACCAAGCACAGATACGCAGTATTTT. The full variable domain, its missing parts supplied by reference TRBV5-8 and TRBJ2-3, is EAGVTQSPTHLIKTRGQQATLRCSPISGHTSVYWYQQALGLGLQFLLWYDEGEERNRGNFPPRFSGRQFPNYSSELNVNALELEDSALYLCASSLGDRPSTDTQYFGPGTRLTVL.

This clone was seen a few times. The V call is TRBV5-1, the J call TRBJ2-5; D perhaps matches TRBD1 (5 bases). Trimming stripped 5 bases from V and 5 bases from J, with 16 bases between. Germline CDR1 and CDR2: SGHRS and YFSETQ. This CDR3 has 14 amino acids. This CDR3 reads CASSVIPGQETQYF. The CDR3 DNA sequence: TGCGCCAGCAGTGTTATCCCAGGGCAGGAGACCCAGTACTTC. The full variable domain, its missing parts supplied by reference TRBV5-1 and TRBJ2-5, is KAGVTQTPRYLIKTRGQQVTLSCSPISGHRSVSWYQQTPGQGLQFLFEYFSETQRNKGNFPGRFSGRQFSNSRSEMNVSTLELGDSALYLCASSVIPGQETQYFGPGTRLLVL.

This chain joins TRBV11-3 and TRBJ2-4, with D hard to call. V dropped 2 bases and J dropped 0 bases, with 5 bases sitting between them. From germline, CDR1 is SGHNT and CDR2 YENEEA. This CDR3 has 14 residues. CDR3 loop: CASSLSQAKNIQYF. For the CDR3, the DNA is TGTGCCAGCAGCTTATCCCAAGCCAAAAACATTCAGTACTTC.

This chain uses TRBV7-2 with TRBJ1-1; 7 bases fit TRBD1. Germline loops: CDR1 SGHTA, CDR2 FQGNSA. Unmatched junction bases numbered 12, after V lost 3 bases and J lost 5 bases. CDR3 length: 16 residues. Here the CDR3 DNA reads TGTGCCAGCAGCTTCCGGGACAGCCTTTGGGGGACTGAAGCTTTCTTT. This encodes CASSFRDSLWGTEAFF.

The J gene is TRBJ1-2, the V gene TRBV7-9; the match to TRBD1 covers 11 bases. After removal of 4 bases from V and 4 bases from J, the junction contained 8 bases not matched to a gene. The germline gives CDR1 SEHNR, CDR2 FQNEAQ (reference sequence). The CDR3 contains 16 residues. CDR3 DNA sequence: TGTGCCAGCAGCTCACGACGGGACAGGGGGGCCTATGGCTACACCTTC. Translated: CASSSRRDRGAYGYTF.

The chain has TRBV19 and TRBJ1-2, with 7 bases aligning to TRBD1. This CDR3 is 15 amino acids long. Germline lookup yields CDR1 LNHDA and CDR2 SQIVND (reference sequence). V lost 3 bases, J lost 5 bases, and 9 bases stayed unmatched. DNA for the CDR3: TGTGCCAGTAGTATTGGGGTGGGGGACAGTTATGGCTACACCTTC. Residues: CASSIGVGDSYGYTF.

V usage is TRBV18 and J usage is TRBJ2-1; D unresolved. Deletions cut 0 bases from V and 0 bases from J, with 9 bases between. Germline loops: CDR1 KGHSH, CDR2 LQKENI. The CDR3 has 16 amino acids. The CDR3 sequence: CASSPPRGSSYNEQFF. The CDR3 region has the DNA TGTGCCAGCTCACCACCGCGCGGAAGCTCCTACAATGAGCAGTTCTTC. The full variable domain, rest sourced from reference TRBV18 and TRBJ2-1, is NAGVMQNPRHLVRRRGQEARLRCSPMKGHSHVYWYRQLPEEGLKFMVYLQKENIIDESGMPKERFSAEFPKEGPSILRIQQVVRGDSAAYFCASSPPRGSSYNEQFFGPGTRLTVL.